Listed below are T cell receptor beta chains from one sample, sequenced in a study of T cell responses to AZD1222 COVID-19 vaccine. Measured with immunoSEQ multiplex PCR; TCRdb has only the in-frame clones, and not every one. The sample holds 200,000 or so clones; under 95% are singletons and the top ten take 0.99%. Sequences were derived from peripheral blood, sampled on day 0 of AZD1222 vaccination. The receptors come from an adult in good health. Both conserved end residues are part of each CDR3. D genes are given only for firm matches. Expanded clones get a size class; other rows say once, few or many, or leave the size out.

CASSHKVDYRDEQFF	TGCGCCAGCAGCCATAAAGTGGACTACAGGGATGAGCAGTTCTTC	TRBJ2-1	TRBV4-3	.	.
CATSPGTVYMNTEAFF	TGTGCCACCAGCCCCGGGACAGTTTACATGAACACTGAAGCTTTCTTT	TRBJ1-1	TRBV15	TRBD1	.
CASTSNRLAGVTDTQYF	TGTGCCAGCACCTCGAACCGCCTAGCGGGGGTCACAGATACGCAGTATTTT	TRBJ2-3	TRBV7-8	TRBD2	.
CASSRQANTEAFF	TGTGCCAGCAGTCGACAGGCGAACACTGAAGCTTTCTTT	TRBJ1-1	TRBV2	.	.
CASRGGQGGYGYTF	TGTGCCAGCAGGGGGGGACAGGGTGGCTATGGCTACACCTTC	TRBJ1-2	TRBV6-5	TRBD1	.
CASSGGAPGGNQPQHF	TGTGCCAGTTCTGGGGGCGCCCCCGGGGGCAATCAGCCCCAGCATTTT	TRBJ1-5	TRBV19	.	.
CASSQADRSSYEQYF	TGTGCCAGCAGCCAAGCCGACAGGAGCTCCTACGAGCAGTACTTC	TRBJ2-7	TRBV14	.	once
CASSITVTGELFF	TGCGCCAGCAGCATCACAGTAACCGGGGAGCTGTTTTTT	TRBJ2-2	TRBV5-1	.	.
CASSQGQGRGQPQHF	TGTGCCAGCAGCCAGGGGCAGGGAAGGGGTCAGCCCCAGCATTTT	TRBJ1-5	TRBV14	.	.
CASSKGAGQPQHF	TGTGCCAGCAGCAAGGGGGCCGGTCAGCCCCAGCATTTT	TRBJ1-5	TRBV3-1/TRBV3-2	TRBD1	.
CASSSAPRRREDNYGYTF	TGTGCCAGCAGCTCGGCGCCCCGGAGACGGGAAGACAACTATGGCTACACCTTC	TRBJ1-2	TRBV7-6	.	.
CASSLPGQGYGYTF	TGCGCCAGCAGCCTGCCGGGACAGGGGTATGGCTACACCTTC	TRBJ1-2	TRBV5-1	TRBD1	.
CASSVYKRGQETQYF	TGTGCCAGCAGCGTCTACAAGCGGGGGCAAGAGACCCAGTACTTC	TRBJ2-5	TRBV14	TRBD2	.
CASSGAISYEQYF	TGTGCCAGCAGTGGGGCAATCTCCTACGAGCAGTACTTC	TRBJ2-7	TRBV12-3/TRBV12-4	.	.
CASSFPSTRGKAGNTIYF	TGTGCCAGCAGCTTTCCTTCAACCCGGGGGAAGGCTGGAAACACCATATATTTT	TRBJ1-3	TRBV11-2	.	.
CASSFRVGAGTSYEQYF	TGTGCCAGCAGTTTTCGGGTCGGCGCGGGAACTTCCTACGAGCAGTACTTC	TRBJ2-7	TRBV27	.	once
CASSPLAGAYNEQFF	TGTGCCAGCAGCCCGCTAGCGGGAGCCTACAATGAGCAGTTCTTC	TRBJ2-1	TRBV28	TRBD2	.
CASSQDWGGVAKNIQYF	TGCGCCAGCAGCCAAGATTGGGGGGGGGTAGCCAAAAACATTCAGTACTTC	TRBJ2-4	TRBV4-3	TRBD2	.
CASSGTSGGPLYYEQYF	TGTGCCAGCAGTGGGACTAGCGGGGGGCCTCTTTACTACGAGCAGTACTTC	TRBJ2-7	TRBV2	TRBD2	.
CATSREGDISYNEQFF	TGTGCCACCAGCAGGGAGGGGGATATCTCCTACAATGAGCAGTTCTTC	TRBJ2-1	TRBV15	.	.
CASSQAGQPNQPQHF	TGCGCCAGCAGCCAAGCAGGTCAACCCAATCAGCCCCAGCATTTT	TRBJ1-5	TRBV4-3	.	once
CSVPPLHSADTQYF	TGCAGCGTTCCCCCTCTACACTCAGCGGATACGCAGTATTTT	TRBJ2-3	TRBV29-1	.	.
CASSPWDQETQYF	TGTGCCAGCTCACCATGGGATCAAGAGACCCAGTACTTC	TRBJ2-5	TRBV18	.	.
CASSVVLLAGGSSYNEQFF	TGTGCCAGCAGCGTAGTGTTGCTAGCGGGAGGGAGCTCCTACAATGAGCAGTTCTTC	TRBJ2-1	TRBV9	TRBD2	.
CASSRGQALAGELFF	TGTGCCAGCAGCCGCGGACAGGCCTTGGCCGGGGAGCTGTTTTTT	TRBJ2-2	TRBV7-9	TRBD1	.
CASSYEEGNTEAFF	TGTGCCAGCAGTTATGAGGAAGGGAACACTGAAGCTTTCTTT	TRBJ1-1	TRBV6-5	.	.
CASSFRSGANVLTF	TGTGCCAGCAGTTTCCGTTCGGGGGCCAACGTCCTGACTTTC	TRBJ2-6	TRBV28	.	once
CASSPLRAGGYNEQFF	TGTGCCAGCAGTCCCCTCCGAGCGGGAGGGTACAATGAGCAGTTCTTC	TRBJ2-1	TRBV28	TRBD2	.
CASSPTYRDSGELFF	TGTGCCAGCAGTCCGACATACCGGGACAGCGGGGAGCTGTTTTTT	TRBJ2-2	TRBV27	TRBD1	.
CASSQGLSYEQYF	TGTGCCAGCAGCCAAGGACTTTCCTACGAGCAGTACTTC	TRBJ2-7	TRBV14	.	once
CASSLFHFRMNTEAFF	TGTGCCAGCAGTTTATTTCATTTCAGGATGAACACTGAAGCTTTCTTT	TRBJ1-1	TRBV28	.	.
CASSIEGLSPLHF	TGTGCCAGTAGTATTGAGGGGTTATCACCCCTCCACTTT	TRBJ1-6	TRBV19	.	few
CSVENGWTSGDPGETQYF	TGCAGCGTTGAAAATGGGTGGACTAGCGGGGACCCCGGGGAGACCCAGTACTTC	TRBJ2-5	TRBV29-1	TRBD2	once
CASSPGTGKNEKLFF	TGTGCCAGCAGTCCCGGGACAGGGAAGAATGAAAAACTGTTTTTT	TRBJ1-4	TRBV28	TRBD1	.